These T cell receptor beta chains were read from a single sample in a study of T cell responses to AZD1222 COVID-19 vaccine. The method was immunoSEQ multiplex PCR; TCRdb's version includes in-frame clones alone and lacks a portion of them. The sample gives about 150,000 clones, around 94% of which show up once; roughly 1.3% is in the top ten. The sequences come from peripheral blood, collected on day 0 of AZD1222 vaccination. Source of these receptors: an adult in good health. Both conserved end residues are part of each CDR3. D genes are given only for firm matches. Clone size is not always given. Where it is, it says once, few, many or a class for expanded clones.

TRBV29-1	TRBJ1-1	-	TRBD1	CSVETGVLNTEAFF	TGCAGCGTAGAGACAGGGGTCCTGAACACTGAAGCTTTCTTT
TRBV11-2	TRBJ2-2	-	-	CASSLAGTPTRDGELFF	TGTGCCAGCAGCTTGGCCGGGACACCCACCCGGGACGGGGAGCTGTTTTTT
TRBV12-5	TRBJ2-1	-	-	CASGPNRGLSYNEQFF	TGTGCTAGTGGTCCGAACCGAGGGCTCTCCTACAATGAGCAGTTCTTC
TRBV7-6	TRBJ1-1	-	-	CASSLAGLSTRTNTEAFF	TGTGCCAGCAGCTTAGCCGGGTTGTCAACCCGGACGAACACTGAAGCTTTCTTT
TRBV4-1	TRBJ1-2	-	-	CASSLDTANYGYTF	TGCGCCAGCAGCCTGGATACAGCTAACTATGGCTACACCTTC
TRBV29-1	TRBJ1-4	-	-	CSVSLPREKLFF	TGCAGCGTTTCCCTCCCCAGGGAGAAACTGTTTTTT
TRBV30	TRBJ1-3	-	-	CAWSEQAGNTIYF	TGTGCCTGGAGTGAACAAGCTGGAAACACCATATATTTT
TRBV12-3/TRBV12-4	TRBJ1-1	-	-	CASSSSMNTEAFF	TGTGCCAGCAGTTCCTCGATGAACACTGAAGCTTTCTTT
TRBV5-4	TRBJ2-5	-	-	CASSLMSRETQYF	TGTGCCAGCAGCTTGATGAGCAGGGAGACCCAGTACTTC
TRBV18	TRBJ1-2	-	-	CASSPFEQGQIYGYTF	TGTGCCAGCTCACCATTTGAACAGGGTCAAATCTATGGCTACACCTTC
TRBV27	TRBJ1-5	-	-	CASSLGGAWNQPQHF	TGTGCCAGCAGTTTAGGGGGGGCATGGAATCAGCCCCAGCATTTT
TRBV19	TRBJ1-1	-	TRBD1	CASSRGQGYTEAFF	TGTGCCAGTAGTAGGGGACAGGGGTATACTGAAGCTTTCTTT
TRBV6-6	TRBJ1-2	-	-	CASSQIGELANYGYTF	TGTGCCAGCAGTCAGATCGGGGAACTCGCTAACTATGGCTACACCTTC
TRBV7-9	TRBJ2-1	-	-	CASMGVNTYNEQFF	TGTGCCAGCATGGGGGTAAACACCTACAATGAGCAGTTCTTC
TRBV6-2/TRBV6-3	TRBJ2-5	-	-	CASSRQESSGWTQYF	TGTGCCAGCAGCAGACAGGAGTCCTCCGGCTGGACCCAGTACTTC
TRBV19	TRBJ2-1	-	-	CASSQGEQFF	TGTGCCAGTAGCCAAGGTGAGCAGTTCTTC
TRBV7-2	TRBJ2-5	-	TRBD2	CASSLGTSGSFETQYF	TGTGCCAGCAGCCTGGGGACTAGCGGGAGTTTTGAGACCCAGTACTTC
TRBV5-1	TRBJ2-2	-	-	CASSFYGKDTGELFF	TGCGCCAGCAGCTTTTACGGGAAAGACACCGGGGAGCTGTTTTTT
TRBV21-1	TRBJ2-5	once	-	CASSTDREETQYF	TGTGCCAGCAGCACGGACAGGGAAGAGACCCAGTACTTC
TRBV5-1	TRBJ1-1	once	TRBD1	CASSPGTGNTEAFF	TGCGCCAGCAGCCCTGGGACAGGGAACACTGAAGCTTTCTTT